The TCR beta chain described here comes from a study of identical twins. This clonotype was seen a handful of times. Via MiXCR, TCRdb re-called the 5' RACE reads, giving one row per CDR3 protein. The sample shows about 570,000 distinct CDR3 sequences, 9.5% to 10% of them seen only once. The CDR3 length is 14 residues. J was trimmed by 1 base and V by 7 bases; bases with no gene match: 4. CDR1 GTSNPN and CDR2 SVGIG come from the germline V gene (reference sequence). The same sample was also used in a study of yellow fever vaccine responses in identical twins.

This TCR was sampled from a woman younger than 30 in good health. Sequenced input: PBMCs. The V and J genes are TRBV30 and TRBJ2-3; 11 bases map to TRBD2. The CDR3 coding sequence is TGTGCCTTAAGACTAGCGGGGCGCACAGATACGCAGTATTTT. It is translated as CALRLAGRTDTQYF. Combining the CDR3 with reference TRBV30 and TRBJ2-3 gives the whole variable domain SQTIHQWPATLVQPVGSPLSLECTVEGTSNPNLYWYRQAAGRGLQLLFYSVGIGQISSEVPQNLSASRPQDRQFILSSKKLLLSDSGFYLCALRLAGRTDTQYFGPGTRLTVL.